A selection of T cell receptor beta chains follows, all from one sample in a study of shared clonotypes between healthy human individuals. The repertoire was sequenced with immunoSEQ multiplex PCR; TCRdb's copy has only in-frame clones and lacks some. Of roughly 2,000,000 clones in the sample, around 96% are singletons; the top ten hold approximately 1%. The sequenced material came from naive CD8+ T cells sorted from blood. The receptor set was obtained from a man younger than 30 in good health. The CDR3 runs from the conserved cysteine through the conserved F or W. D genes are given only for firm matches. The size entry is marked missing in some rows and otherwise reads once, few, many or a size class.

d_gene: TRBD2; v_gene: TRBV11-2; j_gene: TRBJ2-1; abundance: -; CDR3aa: CASSFSGRTSYNEQFF; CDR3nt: TGTGCCAGCAGCTTTAGCGGGCGAACATCCTACAATGAGCAGTTCTTC
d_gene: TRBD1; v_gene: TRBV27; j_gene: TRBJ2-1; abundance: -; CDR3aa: CASSPGTASYNEQFF; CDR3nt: TGTGCCAGCAGTCCCGGGACAGCGTCCTACAATGAGCAGTTCTTC
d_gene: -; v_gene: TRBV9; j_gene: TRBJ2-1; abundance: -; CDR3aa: CASSVVTDNEQFF; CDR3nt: TGTGCCAGCAGCGTAGTTACGGACAATGAGCAGTTCTTC
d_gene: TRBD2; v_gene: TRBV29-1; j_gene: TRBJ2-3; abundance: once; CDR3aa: CSVEDLSGRAGYTDTQYF; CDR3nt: TGCAGCGTTGAAGATCTCAGCGGGAGGGCCGGGTACACAGATACGCAGTATTTT
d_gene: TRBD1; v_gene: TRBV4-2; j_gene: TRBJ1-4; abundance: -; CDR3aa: CASSQDRDRGEKLFF; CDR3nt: TGTGCCAGCAGCCAGGACCGGGACAGGGGCGAAAAACTGTTTTTT
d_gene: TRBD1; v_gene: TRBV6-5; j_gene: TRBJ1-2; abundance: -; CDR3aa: CASSRTGNNYGYTF; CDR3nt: TGTGCCAGCAGTAGGACAGGCAATAACTATGGCTACACCTTC
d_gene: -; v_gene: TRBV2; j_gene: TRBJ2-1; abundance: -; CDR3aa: CASIGGGNEQFF; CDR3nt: TGTGCCAGCATTGGGGGCGGGAATGAGCAGTTCTTC
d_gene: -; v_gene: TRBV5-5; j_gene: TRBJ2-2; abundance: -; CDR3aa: CASSLEDFGAGELFF; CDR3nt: -
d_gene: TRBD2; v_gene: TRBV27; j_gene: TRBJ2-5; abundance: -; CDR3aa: CASSSGTSSETQYF; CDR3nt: TGTGCCAGCAGTTCCGGGACTAGCAGCGAGACCCAGTACTTC
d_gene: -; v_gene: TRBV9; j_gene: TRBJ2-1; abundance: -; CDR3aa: CASSGLNYNEQFF; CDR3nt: TGTGCCAGCAGCGGTCTGAACTACAATGAGCAGTTCTTC
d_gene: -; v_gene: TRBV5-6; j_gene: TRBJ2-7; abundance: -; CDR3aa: CASSLRLAPYEQYF; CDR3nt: TGTGCCAGCAGCTTGCGGCTAGCGCCGTACGAGCAGTACTTC
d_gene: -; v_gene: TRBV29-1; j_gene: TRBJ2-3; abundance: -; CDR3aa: CSVEDLQADRSPDTQYF; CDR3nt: TGCAGCGTTGAAGATCTTCAGGCGGACAGATCCCCAGATACGCAGTATTTT
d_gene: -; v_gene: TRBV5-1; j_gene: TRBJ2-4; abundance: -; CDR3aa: CASSLDPNENIQYF; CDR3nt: TGCGCCAGCAGCTTGGATCCTAACGAAAACATTCAGTACTTC
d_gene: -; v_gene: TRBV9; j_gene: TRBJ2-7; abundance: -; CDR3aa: CASSPGGAGYEQYF; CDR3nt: TGTGCCAGCAGCCCGGGTGGGGCCGGATACGAGCAGTACTTC
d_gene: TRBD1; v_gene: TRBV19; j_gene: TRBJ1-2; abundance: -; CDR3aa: CASSMDPGTEEHYGYTF; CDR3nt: TGTGCCAGTAGTATGGACCCGGGGACAGAGGAACACTATGGCTACACCTTC
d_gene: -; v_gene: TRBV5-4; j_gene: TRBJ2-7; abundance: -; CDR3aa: CASSFHGSGSYEQYF; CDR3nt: TGTGCCAGCAGCTTCCACGGGAGCGGCTCCTACGAGCAGTACTTC
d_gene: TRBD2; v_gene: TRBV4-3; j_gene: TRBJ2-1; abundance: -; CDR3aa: CASSQDLPLAESYNEQFF; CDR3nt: TGCGCCAGCAGCCAAGATCTCCCGCTAGCGGAGAGCTACAATGAGCAGTTCTTC
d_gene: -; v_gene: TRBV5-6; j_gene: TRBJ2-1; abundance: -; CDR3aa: CASSLRAYNEQFF; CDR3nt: TGTGCCAGCAGCTTAAGGGCCTACAATGAGCAGTTCTTC
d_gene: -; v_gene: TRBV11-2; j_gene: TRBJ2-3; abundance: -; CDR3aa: CASSIGSTDTQYF; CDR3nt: TGTGCCAGCAGCATAGGGAGCACAGATACGCAGTATTTT
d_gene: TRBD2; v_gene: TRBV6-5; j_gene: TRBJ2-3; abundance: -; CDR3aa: CASSYERGGRGDTQYF; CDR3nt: TGTGCCAGCAGTTATGAGCGGGGGGGCCGCGGAGATACGCAGTATTTT
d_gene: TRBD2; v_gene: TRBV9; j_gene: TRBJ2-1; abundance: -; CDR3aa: CASGVGGGPFNEQFF; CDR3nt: TGTGCCAGCGGCGTAGGCGGGGGGCCGTTTAATGAGCAGTTCTTC
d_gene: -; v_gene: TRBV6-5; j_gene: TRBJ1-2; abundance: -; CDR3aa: CASSMANYGYTF; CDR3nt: TGTGCCAGCAGCATGGCTAACTATGGCTACACCTTC
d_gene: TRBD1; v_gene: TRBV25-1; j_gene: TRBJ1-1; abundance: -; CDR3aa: CASSPGGTEAFF; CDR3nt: TGTGCCAGCAGTCCAGGGGGTACTGAAGCTTTCTTT
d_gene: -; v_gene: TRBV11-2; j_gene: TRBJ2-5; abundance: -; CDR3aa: CASSFWLWETQYF; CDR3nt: TGTGCCAGCAGCTTCTGGCTATGGGAGACCCAGTACTTC
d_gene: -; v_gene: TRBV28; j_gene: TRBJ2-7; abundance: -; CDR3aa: CASSLEGPYEQYF; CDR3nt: TGTGCCAGCAGTTTAGAGGGACCCTACGAGCAGTACTTC
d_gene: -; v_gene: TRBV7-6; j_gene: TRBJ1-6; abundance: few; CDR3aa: CASSFRDTSSYNSPLHF; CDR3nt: TGTGCCAGCAGCTTTAGGGACACCAGCTCCTATAATTCACCCCTCCACTTT
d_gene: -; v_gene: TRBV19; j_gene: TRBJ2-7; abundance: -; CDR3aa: CASSQQTNYEQYF; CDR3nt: TGTGCCAGTAGTCAACAGACTAACTACGAGCAGTACTTC
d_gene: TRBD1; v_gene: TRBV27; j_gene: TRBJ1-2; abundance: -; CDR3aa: CASSTSTGGAKDGYTF; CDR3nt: TGTGCCAGCAGTACCTCGACAGGGGGCGCAAAGGATGGCTACACCTTC
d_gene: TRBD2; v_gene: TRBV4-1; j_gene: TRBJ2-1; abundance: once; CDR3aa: CASSQASGLAAHEQFF; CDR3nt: TGCGCCAGCAGCCAGGCCTCGGGACTAGCGGCGCATGAGCAGTTCTTC
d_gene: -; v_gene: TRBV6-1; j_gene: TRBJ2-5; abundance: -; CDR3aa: CASSEWGSWETQYF; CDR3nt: TGTGCCAGCAGTGAATGGGGTAGTTGGGAGACCCAGTACTTC
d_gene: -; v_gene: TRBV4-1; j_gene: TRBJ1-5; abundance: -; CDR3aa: CASSHVGAQGQPQHF; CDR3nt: TGCGCCAGCAGCCACGTGGGGGCGCAGGGTCAGCCCCAGCATTTT